A selection of T cell receptor beta chains follows, all from one sample in a study of cytomegalovirus exposure and HLA in healthy donors. Only in-frame clones appear in the TCRdb table, and some are missing; sequencing was by immunoSEQ multiplex PCR. The table shows about 130,000 clones, with around 72% occurring only once. Sequencing input: PBMCs. Receptors were obtained from a man aged 18 to 30 in good health and CMV-seropositive. CDR3s include the opening cysteine and the closing phenylalanine or tryptophan. A D gene is named only where the DNA matches it firmly. Not all rows give a size; the values are once, few, many and, for expanded clones, a class.

V gene	D gene	clone size	J gene	CDR3 DNA	CDR3 protein
TRBV15	-	-	TRBJ2-1	TGTGCCACAGGACTGAGCTCCTACAATGAGCAGTTCTTC	CATGLSSYNEQFF
TRBV7-6	TRBD2	-	TRBJ2-2	TGTGCCAGCGGGTCGGCTAGCGGGGGGGCCGGGGAGCTGTTTTTT	CASGSASGGAGELFF
TRBV28	-	-	TRBJ2-3	TGTGCCAGCAGCTCGGCGAGGGATCTTACCACAGATACGCAGTATTTT	CASSSARDLTTDTQYF
TRBV29-1	-	-	TRBJ2-2	TGCAGCGTTGGTGGACGATTGGCGGGCACGAACACCGGGGAGCTGTTTTTT	CSVGGRLAGTNTGELFF
TRBV20-1	-	-	TRBJ2-5	TGCAGTCCCCGAAGCTCAGAGACCCAGTACTTC	CSPRSSETQYF
TRBV5-1	-	-	TRBJ2-2	TGCGCCAGCAGCTTGTCCCTCAACACCGGGGAGCTGTTTTTT	CASSLSLNTGELFF
TRBV29-1	TRBD1	once	TRBJ1-5	TGCAGCGCCGGACAGGGGGGAGATCAGCCCCAGCATTTT	CSAGQGGDQPQHF
TRBV5-1	TRBD1	-	TRBJ2-7	TGCGCCAGCAGCCCGGGGACAGTCTACTACGAGCAGTACTTC	CASSPGTVYYEQYF
TRBV5-6	TRBD2	few	TRBJ2-1	TGTGCCAGCAGCTTTGCTAGCGGGATCAACGAGCAGTTCTTC	CASSFASGINEQFF
TRBV5-6	-	-	TRBJ1-2	TGTGCCAGCAGCTTCTTGATGAGCGGCGGCTACACCTTC	CASSFLMSGGYTF
TRBV18	-	few	TRBJ1-1	TGTGCCAGCTCACCATCGGCAGGTGCCACTGAAGCTTTCTTT	CASSPSAGATEAFF